Listed below are T cell receptor beta chains from one sample, sequenced in a study of regulatory T cells in long-lasting Graves disease. TCRdb reprocessed the multiplex PCR reads with MiXCR, giving one entry per CDR3 protein. The data show some 370,000 distinct CDR3 sequences, roughly 24% seen once. Specimen: peripheral blood mononuclear cells (PBMCs), collected when the disease was refractory, from a patient treated with antithyroid drugs. The receptors stem from a woman aged 40-49 years with Graves disease. Each CDR3 is given with its conserved first and last residue. The order of the fields is D gene, J gene, V gene, clone size, CDR3 protein, CDR3 DNA. D genes are given only for firm matches. Size tells how often a clone was seen (once, few, many) or the class of an expanded clone, and some rows leave it out.

.	TRBJ2-1	TRBV6-1	.	CASAGTPFYNEQFF	TGTGCCAGCGCTGGGACACCTTTTTACAATGAGCAGTTCTTC
.	TRBJ2-7	TRBV28	many	CASSVDYEQYF	TGTGCCAGCAGTGTCGACTACGAGCAGTACTTC
.	TRBJ2-7	TRBV28	many	CASISAGLSGQYF	TGTGCCAGCATATCCGCAGGGCTTAGTGGGCAGTACTTC
TRBD2	TRBJ2-1	TRBV15	.	CATSREGRALSEQFF	TGTGCCACCAGCAGAGAAGGGAGGGCCCTGTCAGAGCAGTTCTTC
.	TRBJ2-3	TRBV10-1	.	CASSESAPPGDTQYF	TGCGCCAGCAGTGAGTCGGCTCCCCCGGGAGATACGCAGTATTTT
.	TRBJ2-1	TRBV7-9	few	CASSLTGQGHNEQFF	TGTGCCAGCAGCTTAACGGGGCAGGGGCACAATGAGCAGTTCTTC
.	TRBJ2-2	TRBV7-9	.	CASRPRNTGELFF	TGTGCCAGCAGGCCCAGAAACACCGGGGAGCTGTTTTTT
TRBD2	TRBJ2-1	TRBV19	.	CANTSGSGEQFF	TGTGCCAACACTAGCGGGAGCGGTGAGCAGTTCTTC
.	TRBJ1-6	TRBV4-2	few	CASSQDGRSAYQSPLHF	TGTGCCAGCAGCCAGGACGGGCGATCGGCGTATCAGTCACCCCTCCACTTT
.	TRBJ1-2	TRBV3-1	.	CASSTRGAGYGYTF	TGTGCCAGCAGCACGCGCGGGGCGGGCTATGGCTACACCTTC
.	TRBJ2-7	TRBV28	many	CASSSTASYEQYF	TGTGCCAGCAGTTCGACAGCTTCCTACGAGCAGTACTTC
.	TRBJ2-2	TRBV28	many	CASSFGARGTGELFF	TGTGCCAGCAGTTTTGGGGCGCGGGGCACCGGGGAGCTGTTTTTT
.	TRBJ1-5	TRBV28	many	CASSLRWWGSNQPQHF	TGTGCCAGCAGTTTACGCTGGTGGGGTAGCAATCAGCCCCAGCATTTT
.	TRBJ1-1	TRBV28	many	CASSTPLTAEAFF	TGTGCCAGCAGTACACCATTAACCGCTGAAGCTTTCTTT
TRBD1	TRBJ2-7	TRBV5-1	many	CASTPGTGLQIGYEQYF	TGCGCCAGCACCCCCGGGACAGGGTTACAGATAGGCTACGAGCAGTACTTC
.	TRBJ2-7	TRBV12-3/TRBV12-4	many	CASSFQAGSEQYF	TGTGCCAGCAGTTTTCAGGCGGGGTCAGAGCAGTACTTC
.	TRBJ2-5	TRBV7-8	many	CASSLGPTLETQYF	TGTGCCAGCAGCTTAGGGCCTACATTAGAGACCCAGTACTTC
.	TRBJ1-1	TRBV7-2	.	CASSSRDKIIGAEAFF	TGTGCCAGCAGCTCCCGGGACAAAATAATAGGGGCTGAAGCTTTCTTT
.	TRBJ1-4	TRBV12-3/TRBV12-4	many	CASSLRFEKLFF	TGTGCCAGCAGTCTCCGTTTCGAAAAACTGTTTTTT
.	TRBJ2-7	TRBV3-1	once	CASSTLLGKHNEQYF	TGTGCCAGCAGTACCCTCCTCGGGAAACACAACGAGCAGTACTTC
.	TRBJ1-6	TRBV18	.	CASSPTDSSPLHF	TGTGCCAGCTCACCCACGGACAGCTCGCCCCTCCACTTT
TRBD1	TRBJ2-2	TRBV27	.	CASSVTDRAGGELFF	TGTGCCAGCAGTGTAACAGACAGGGCTGGCGGGGAGCTGTTTTTT
.	TRBJ1-3	TRBV6-1	.	CATGERLGTGNTIYF	TGTGCCACCGGGGAACGGCTGGGTACTGGAAACACCATATATTTT
.	TRBJ1-1	TRBV2	.	CASSPTDSDTEAFF	TGTGCCAGCAGCCCAACAGACAGTGACACTGAAGCTTTCTTT
.	TRBJ1-1	TRBV10-3	many	CAISEGGTGAGGTEAFF	TGTGCCATCAGTGAGGGGGGGACGGGGGCTGGAGGGACTGAAGCTTTCTTT
.	TRBJ1-5	TRBV7-9	few	CASSGLTDYQPQHF	TGTGCCAGCAGCGGCCTGACAGATTATCAGCCCCAGCATTTT
.	TRBJ1-2	TRBV2	many	CASSEWGGLGYGYTF	TGTGCCAGCAGTGAATGGGGGGGCCTCGGGTATGGCTACACCTTC
.	TRBJ1-6	TRBV5-4	few	CASSLDGYNSPLHF	TGTGCCAGCAGCTTGGACGGATATAATTCACCCCTCCACTTT
TRBD1	TRBJ1-1	TRBV7-9	many	CASSHEDRGRGTEAFF	TGTGCCAGCAGCCACGAGGACAGGGGAAGGGGTACTGAAGCTTTCTTT
.	TRBJ1-1	TRBV25-1	.	CASSDSGTEAFF	TGTGCCAGCAGTGACAGTGGGACTGAAGCTTTCTTT
TRBD2	TRBJ2-1	TRBV20-1	few	CSAPPSGGPNEQFF	TGCAGTGCCCCCCCGTCGGGAGGGCCAAATGAGCAGTTCTTC
.	TRBJ1-2	TRBV20-1	many	CSARIGTYGYTF	TGCAGTGCTAGGATCGGTACCTATGGCTACACCTTC
.	TRBJ2-7	TRBV7-3	.	CASAPGSGPYEQYF	TGTGCCAGCGCCCCTGGTAGCGGCCCCTACGAGCAGTACTTC
TRBD2	TRBJ2-7	TRBV20-1	.	CSAVTMLTGGGDEQHF	TGCAGTGCTGTTACGATGTTGACGGGAGGAGGGGACGAGCAGCACTTC
.	TRBJ1-1	TRBV6-1	few	CASSKMDKSGWAEAFF	TGTGCCAGCAGTAAGATGGACAAAAGTGGGTGGGCTGAAGCTTTCTTT
.	TRBJ1-5	TRBV2	many	CASSEGTGGVQPQHF	TGTGCCAGCAGTGAAGGGACGGGGGGCGTTCAGCCCCAGCATTTT
.	TRBJ1-5	TRBV6-2/TRBV6-3	few	CASSSPEATQHF	TGTGCCAGCAGTTCACCTGAGGCTACCCAGCATTTT
TRBD1	TRBJ1-4	TRBV2	many	CASSGDRPATNEKLFF	TGTGCCAGCAGTGGGGACAGGCCTGCAACTAATGAAAAACTGTTTTTT
.	TRBJ1-6	TRBV6-2/TRBV6-3	few	CATSSYNSPLHF	TGTGCGACTAGCTCCTATAATTCACCCCTCCACTTT
.	TRBJ2-2	TRBV28	many	CASISGQTTGELFF	TGTGCCAGCATCTCTGGACAGACCACCGGGGAGCTGTTTTTT
TRBD2	TRBJ2-5	TRBV7-2	few	CASSLRSSGSGETQYF	TGTGCCAGCAGCTTAAGGTCTAGCGGGAGTGGGGAGACCCAGTACTTC
.	TRBJ1-5	TRBV6-1	.	CASTRGDQPQHF	TGTGCCAGCACGAGGGGGGATCAGCCCCAGCATTTT
TRBD1	TRBJ1-1	TRBV5-1	few	CASSKSPGTGNTEAFF	TGCGCCAGCAGCAAAAGTCCCGGGACAGGGAACACTGAAGCTTTCTTT
.	TRBJ1-1	TRBV2	many	CASRGLQRTEAFF	TGTGCCAGCAGGGGCCTTCAGAGAACTGAAGCTTTCTTT
TRBD2	TRBJ2-7	TRBV7-8	few	CASSSQAGPSYEQYF	TGTGCCAGCAGCTCTCAAGCGGGACCCTCCTACGAGCAGTACTTC
.	TRBJ1-4	TRBV28	many	CASSFVRGQGYATNEKLFF	TGTGCCAGCAGTTTCGTTCGGGGTCAGGGTTATGCAACTAATGAAAAACTGTTTTTT